The 16 T cell receptor beta chains below were found in one sample sequenced in a study of control samples from healthy donors and cancer patients. Some clones are missing from TCRdb's copy, which holds only in-frame ones; the method was immunoSEQ multiplex PCR. The data hold more than 65,000 clones, with around nine tenths observed a single time. Sequencing used PBMCs. Source of these receptors: a woman in her sixties or seventies with head and neck cancer.

This clone appeared a single time. This sequence joins TRBV5-1 and TRBJ1-5; D not resolved. Germline V gene lookup returns CDR1 SGHRS and CDR2 YFSETQ. The CDR3 consists of 14 residues. V lost 4 bases and J 2 bases, leaving 10 bases between the germline ends. The CDR3 DNA reads as TGCGCCAGCAGCCCTGACGGGGGCAATCAGCCCCAGCATTTT. Translation gives CASSPDGGNQPQHF.

V is TRBV7-9 and J is TRBJ1-6; possible D gene TRBD1, 6 bases. CDR1 is SEHNR, CDR2 FQNEAQ, per germline (reference sequence). The CDR3 loop spans 17 amino acids. With 8 bases removed from V and 6 bases from J, the gap between germline ends came to 23 bases. CDR3 in amino acids: CASATPQARQVNSPLHF. The CDR3 DNA sequence: TGTGCCAGCGCCACACCACAGGCACGACAGGTTAATTCACCCCTCCACTTT.

CDR3 in DNA: TGTGCCAGCAGCCAATATTTTCAGAGCAATCAGCCCCAGCATTTT. This translates into CASSQYFQSNQPQHF. This chain uses TRBV4-2 with TRBJ1-5; D uncertain. This CDR3 has 15 amino acids. Germline V lookup: CDR1 LGHNA, CDR2 YNFKEQ. The V and J ends lost 2 bases and 1 base respectively, with 9 bases between them.

The V gene is TRBV29-1, the J gene TRBJ1-1; D ambiguous. Germline-derived CDR1 and CDR2 are SQVTM and ANQGSEA. There are 12 residues in the CDR3. V was cut by 3 bases and J by 0 bases, with 5 bases left in between. CDR3: CSVDPLNTEAFF. The CDR3 DNA is TGCAGCGTTGACCCGCTGAACACTGAAGCTTTCTTT.

This clone came up a few times. The V gene is TRBV6-6, the J gene TRBJ1-4, with D possibly matching TRBD1 (5 bases). The V gene lost 2 bases and the J gene lost 12 bases, with 7 bases spanning the gap. The CDR3 contains 11 residues. The germline V gene encodes CDR1 MNHNY and CDR2 SVGAGI (reference sequence). CDR3 bases: TGTGCCAGCAGTTACCTAGGGGAACTGTTTTTT. It is translated as CASSYLGELFF.

The chain uses TRBV5-1 and TRBJ2-3; the D gene is possibly TRBD1 (5 bases). Trimming cost V 0 bases and J 2 bases, with 10 bases left between them. CDR3 length: 15 residues. Per germline, CDR1 SGHRS and CDR2 YFSETQ. The CDR3 sequence: CASSLEGRATDTQYF. For the CDR3, the DNA is TGCGCCAGCAGCTTGGAGGGCAGGGCCACAGATACGCAGTATTTT.

This clone was seen a single time. The chain combines TRBV6-5 with TRBJ2-4; the D gene is possibly TRBD1 (6 bases). From germline, CDR1 is MNHEY and CDR2 SVGAGI. Trimming took off 6 bases at V and 0 bases at J, with 12 bases between the two ends. This CDR3 has 15 residues. The DNA of the CDR3 is TGTGCCAGCAGGACCGGGACAATAGCCAAAAACATTCAGTACTTC. Its protein product is CASRTGTIAKNIQYF.

The gene calls are TRBV6-5 and TRBJ2-3; D not certain. Germline V gene sequence: CDR1 MNHEY, CDR2 SVGAGI. This CDR3 is built from 14 residues. Trimming pared 4 bases from V and 6 bases from J, leaving 14 bases between. The CDR3 spells CASSSWSERDTQYF. The CDR3 nucleotides are TGTGCCAGCAGTTCTTGGTCGGAACGCGATACGCAGTATTTT.

V is TRBV5-8 and J is TRBJ1-5; perhaps TRBD1 as D (5 bases). Trimming left V 0 bases short and J 0 bases short, with 13 bases between. Germline CDR1 is SGHTS and CDR2 is YDEGEE. This CDR3 region has 17 residues. The CDR3 loop reads CASSLGQGITSNQPQHF. CDR3 nucleotides: TGTGCCAGCAGCTTGGGTCAGGGCATCACTAGCAATCAGCCCCAGCATTTT.

The chain joins TRBV7-6 to TRBJ2-5, with 11 bases matching TRBD2. V lost 1 base, J lost 5 bases, and 9 bases stayed unmatched. This CDR3 is built from 17 residues. Germline loops: CDR1 SGHVS, CDR2 FNYEAQ. The CDR3 sequence is CASSLGRSSGRRETQYF. CDR3 in DNA: TGTGCCAGCAGCTTAGGTCGCTCTAGCGGGAGGAGGGAGACCCAGTACTTC. Drawing the rest from reference TRBV7-6 and TRBJ2-5, the complete variable domain is GAGVSQSPRYKVTKRGQDVALRCDPISGHVSLYWYRQALGQGPEFLTYFNYEAQQDKSGLPNDRFSAERPEGSISTLTIQRTEQRDSAMYRCASSLGRSSGRRETQYFGPGTRLLVL.

In this sample, this clone turned up once. The chain carries TRBV5-5 and TRBJ1-2; 9 nucleotides line up with TRBD1. Trimming at V came to 4 bases and at J to 5 bases, leaving 15 bases not matched to a gene. The CDR3 consists of 17 residues. Germline V gene sequence: CDR1 SGHKS, CDR2 YYEKEE (reference sequence). This CDR3 reads CASSPGPGTGKSYGYTF. CDR3 DNA: TGTGCCAGCAGCCCGGGTCCCGGGACAGGGAAGTCGTATGGCTACACCTTC.

The V call is TRBV6-5, the J call TRBJ2-7, with a weak D call TRBD2 (6 bases). In germline, CDR1 is MNHEY, CDR2 SVGAGI. V was shortened by 11 bases and J by 0 bases, with 11 bases between the two germline ends. The CDR3 contains 12 residues. In DNA, the CDR3 is TGTGCCGGTGGCGGGAACTCCTACGAGCAGTACTTC. Amino acid sequence: CAGGGNSYEQYF.

This clone occurred a few times. V is TRBV4-2 and J is TRBJ1-2; TRBD1 matches at 9 bases. With V trimmed by 4 bases and J by 4 bases, 4 bases remained unmatched. From germline, CDR1 is LGHNA and CDR2 YNFKEQ. This CDR3 has 14 residues. CDR3 bases: TGTGCCAGCAGCCGGACAGGGGATACCTATGGCTACACCTTC. Its protein product is CASSRTGDTYGYTF.

The chain employs TRBV28 and TRBJ1-5; D is possibly TRBD1 (5 bases). V lost 2 bases and J 2 bases, leaving 13 bases between the germline ends. This CDR3 is 16 amino acids long. Germline V lookup: CDR1 MDHEN, CDR2 SYDVKM. This CDR3 is CASSLKTRAGNQPQHF. DNA for the CDR3: TGTGCCAGCAGTTTAAAGACCAGGGCCGGCAATCAGCCCCAGCATTTT.

The CDR3 region has the DNA TGTGCCAGCGTGGGACTAGCGGGATCCGGTAGGGAGCTGTTTTTT. Protein product: CASVGLAGSGRELFF. This chain links TRBV6-5 with TRBJ2-2, with 13 bases matching TRBD2. The trim removed 8 bases at V and 9 bases at J, leaving 9 bases unmatched. Germline CDR1 and CDR2: MNHEY and SVGAGI. The CDR3 is 15 amino acids.

The genes are TRBV19 and TRBJ2-3; D is tentatively TRBD1 or TRBD2 (5 bases each). Trimming removed 5 bases from V and 0 bases from J, with 15 bases in between. The CDR3 has 16 residues. Germline V gene data show CDR1 as LNHDA and CDR2 as SQIVND (reference sequence). The CDR3 sequence is CASSSPGTTSTDTQYF. CDR3 DNA: TGTGCCAGTAGTTCCCCAGGGACCACTAGCACAGATACGCAGTATTTT.